The 30 T cell receptor beta chains below were found in one sample sequenced in a study of blood T cell repertoires in COVID-19. The method was immunoSEQ multiplex PCR; TCRdb's version includes in-frame clones alone and lacks a portion of them. The sample comprises approximately 97,000 clones, nearly 90% of which are singletons, and approximately 2% rests with the top ten. The sample comprised peripheral blood. These receptors all stem from a man over 45 with active COVID-19.

V and J are TRBV18 and TRBJ2-7; 11 nucleotides agree with TRBD2. V trimming: 5 bases; J trimming: 0 bases; junction bases outside the gene matches: 3. The V gene's germline CDR1 is KGHSH and CDR2 LQKENI. This CDR3 comprises 15 residues. The CDR3 spells CASSSTSGGSYEQYF. The CDR3 DNA follows: TGTGCCAGCTCATCCACTAGCGGGGGCTCCTACGAGCAGTACTTC.

This clone was recorded once. This rearrangement joins TRBV7-6 to TRBJ2-5, with D possibly TRBD1 on 6 matching bases. CDR3 length: 15 residues. V was shortened by 4 bases and J by 7 bases, with 19 bases between the two germline ends. Looked up from germline, CDR1 is SGHVS and CDR2 is FNYEAQ. The CDR3 here is CASSSTPQGGVTQYF. CDR3 nucleotide sequence: TGTGCCAGCAGCTCAACTCCACAGGGTGGGGTGACCCAGTACTTC.

V usage is TRBV6-1 and J usage is TRBJ1-6, with TRBD1 matching 9 bases. Trimming at V came to 2 bases and at J to 10 bases, leaving 6 bases not matched to a gene. The CDR3 has 15 amino acids. Germline loops: CDR1 MNHNS, CDR2 SASEGT. The CDR3 nucleotides are TGTGCCAGCAGTGAATTGGGACAGGGACGATCACCCCTCCACTTT. Protein: CASSELGQGRSPLHF.

V and J are TRBV10-3 and TRBJ2-1, with TRBD1 identical over 7 bases. CDR1 is ENHRY, CDR2 SYGVKD, per germline. V was pared by 6 bases and J by 2 bases, with 7 bases of the junction left unmatched. CDR3 length: 15 residues. This CDR3 reads CAIRTGTATYNEQFF. For the CDR3, the DNA is TGTGCCATCAGAACCGGGACAGCAACCTACAATGAGCAGTTCTTC.

This clone appeared a single time. The chain is built from TRBV3-1 (or the pseudogene TRBV3-2) and TRBJ2-6, with D unclear. The CDR3 loop spans 15 amino acids. Germline CDR1 and CDR2: LGHDT and YNNKEL (reference sequence). With 2 bases removed from V and 0 bases from J, the gap between germline ends came to 5 bases. The CDR3 here is CASSQPYSGANVLTF. The CDR3 coding sequence is TGTGCCAGCAGCCAACCGTACTCTGGGGCCAACGTCCTGACTTTC.

The rearrangement links TRBV29-1 to TRBJ1-1; 8 positions match TRBD1. The V and J ends lost 7 bases and 4 bases, in that order; junction bases with no gene match: 8. The CDR3 extends over 13 amino acids. Germline CDR1 reads SQVTM; CDR2 reads ANQGSEA. CDR3 bases: TGCAGCGCGCAGGGGGCCCGGAGCACTGAAGCTTTCTTT. Translated, it gives CSAQGARSTEAFF.

The rearrangement links TRBV7-2 to TRBJ2-1, with D maybe TRBD2 (5 bases). The germline V gene has CDR1 SGHTA and CDR2 FQGNSA. The CDR3 is 14 amino acids. With 1 base removed from V and 7 bases from J, the gap between germline ends came to 11 bases. The CDR3 region is CASSLDPSGNEQFF. CDR3 sequence (DNA): TGTGCCAGCAGCTTAGATCCTTCGGGGAATGAGCAGTTCTTC.

V usage is TRBV9 and J usage is TRBJ2-7; the D is unclear. The V end lost 0 bases, the J end lost 3 bases, and 10 bases lay between the germline ends. Per the germline V gene, CDR1 is SGDLS and CDR2 is YYNGEE. The CDR3 extends over 14 amino acids. This CDR3 reads CASSVGQDYYEQYF. The CDR3 region has the DNA TGTGCCAGCAGCGTAGGGCAGGATTACTACGAGCAGTACTTC.

CDR3 coding DNA: TGTGCCAGCAGCCCCGGGACAAGAGGACTAGCGGGGGACCAAGAGACCCAGTACTTC. Encoded protein: CASSPGTRGLAGDQETQYF. The J gene is TRBJ2-5, the V gene TRBV6-2 or TRBV6-3; 13 nucleotides agree with TRBD2. J gave up 0 bases and V 6 bases, and 13 bases lay outside the gene matches. Germline-derived CDR1 and CDR2 are MNHEY and SVGEGT. This CDR3 region has 19 residues.

The CDR3: CASSQTSGGKFF. CDR3 nucleotides: TGTGCCAGCAGCCAAACTAGCGGGGGCAAGTTCTTC. The chain has TRBV3-1 (or the pseudogene TRBV3-2) and TRBJ2-1; 11 bases agree with TRBD2. The CDR3 length is 12 residues. The germline gives CDR1 LGHDT, CDR2 YNNKEL (reference sequence). Trimming at V came to 2 bases and at J to 14 bases, leaving 2 bases not matched to a gene.

The chain links TRBV7-3 to TRBJ1-1; TRBD1 might be the D (5 bases). The CDR3 has 15 residues. Germline-derived CDR1 and CDR2 are SGHTA and FQGTGA. Trimming pared 2 bases from V and 6 bases from J, leaving 16 bases between. This CDR3 reads CASSLSIGEVSEAFF. The CDR3 DNA is TGTGCCAGCAGCTTATCGATAGGGGAGGTCTCTGAAGCTTTCTTT.

This sequence joins TRBV4-3 and TRBJ2-2, with 9 bases aligning to TRBD1. The CDR3 extends over 16 amino acids. J gave up 4 bases and V 0 bases, and 3 bases lay outside the gene matches. Germline V gene sequence: CDR1 LGHNA, CDR2 YSLEER. The CDR3 DNA sequence: TGCGCCAGCAGCCAAGACCGGGACAGGGCCACCGGGGAGCTGTTTTTT. The encoded protein is CASSQDRDRATGELFF.

The chain combines TRBV5-1 with TRBJ1-3; the match to TRBD1 covers 7 bases. This CDR3 is 15 amino acids long. V gave up 3 bases and J gave up 2 bases; unmatched junction bases: 5. Germline CDR1 and CDR2: SGHRS and YFSETQ. The chain's CDR3 is CASSSGDRAGNTIYF. In nucleotides, the CDR3 is TGCGCCAGCAGCTCGGGGGACAGAGCTGGAAACACCATATATTTT.

The rearrangement links TRBV3-1 (or the pseudogene TRBV3-2) to TRBJ1-5; 12 nucleotides match TRBD1. The germline V gene has CDR1 LGHDT and CDR2 YNNKEL (reference sequence). V gave up 4 bases and J gave up 5 bases; unmatched junction bases: 9. This CDR3 spans 17 amino acids. As DNA, the CDR3 is TGTGCCAGCAGCCTCTTAGGGGACAGGGGGCACGATCAGCCCCAGCATTTT. Translated: CASSLLGDRGHDQPQHF.

The chain recombines TRBV7-4 with TRBJ1-5; D is possibly TRBD1 (6 bases). V lost 4 bases and J lost 6, with 19 bases in between. CDR1 and CDR2 from the germline V gene are SGHVT and SQSDAQ. The CDR3 is 16 amino acids. CDR3 region: CASSSIEGQEIQPQHF. The CDR3 DNA reads as TGTGCCAGCAGCTCGATAGAGGGACAAGAGATTCAGCCCCAGCATTTT.

This chain connects TRBV7-2 to TRBJ2-3; 11 bases are shared with TRBD2. The V gene's germline CDR1 is SGHTA and CDR2 FQGNSA. Trimming at V came to 1 base and at J to 1 base, leaving 7 bases not matched to a gene. CDR3 size: 18 residues. DNA for the CDR3: TGTGCCAGCAGCTTAGTTGGTAGCGGGGGGGCCGGCACAGATACGCAGTATTTT. Translation gives CASSLVGSGGAGTDTQYF.

V gene TRBV9 combines with J gene TRBJ2-2, with D maybe TRBD1 (5 bases). Trimming removed 4 bases at V and 7 bases at J, with 8 bases between. Germline CDR1 SGDLS, CDR2 YYNGEE. This CDR3 is 12 amino acids long. In DNA, the CDR3 is TGTGCCAGCAGCCGCGACAGCGGGGAGCTGTTTTTT. It translates to CASSRDSGELFF.

J is TRBJ2-6 and V is TRBV3-1 (or the pseudogene TRBV3-2), with 8 bases identical to TRBD1. Trimming removed 0 bases from V and 2 bases from J; junction bases left unmatched: 9. The CDR3 is 19 amino acids. CDR1 is LGHDT and CDR2 is YNNKEL in the germline V gene (reference sequence). The CDR3 DNA sequence: TGTGCCAGCAGCCAAGATGTGGGACAGGTTATAGCTGGGGCCAACGTCCTGACTTTC. Its translation is CASSQDVGQVIAGANVLTF.

The DNA for the CDR3 is TGTGCCAGCAGCCCTCTAGCGGGGGGACAAGAGACCCAGTACTTC. Its protein product is CASSPLAGGQETQYF. This sequence joins TRBV5-4 and TRBJ2-5, with TRBD2 matching over 11 bases. The length of the CDR3 is 15 residues. CDR1 SGHNT and CDR2 YYREEE come from the germline V gene (reference sequence). V lost 4 bases and J lost 2; bases outside the gene matches: 4.

The chain combines TRBV9 with TRBJ2-2; D might be TRBD2 (6 bases). The CDR3 extends over 15 amino acids. Germline CDR1 reads SGDLS; CDR2 reads YYNGEE. Trimming shortened V by 4 bases and J by 3 bases, and 13 bases separated the two germline ends. In nucleotides, the CDR3 is TGTGCCAGCAGCCCGGGAGTTATTTACACCGGGGAGCTGTTTTTT. This codes for CASSPGVIYTGELFF.

The rearrangement uses TRBV3-1 (or the pseudogene TRBV3-2) and TRBJ2-5; 14 nucleotides match TRBD2. The CDR3 has 14 amino acids. Trimming removed 8 bases from V and 5 bases from J; junction bases left unmatched: 4. The germline gives CDR1 LGHDT, CDR2 YNNKEL (reference sequence). The CDR3: CASRGLAGGETQYF. CDR3 DNA sequence: TGTGCCAGCCGCGGACTAGCGGGGGGTGAGACCCAGTACTTC.

V is TRBV4-1 and J is TRBJ2-3; D is unclear. The CDR3 extends over 12 amino acids. Trimming cost V 1 base and J 6 bases, with 5 bases left between them. Germline V lookup: CDR1 MGHRA, CDR2 YSYEKL. The CDR3 here is CASSQVMDTQYF. The CDR3 region has the DNA TGCGCCAGCAGCCAAGTCATGGATACGCAGTATTTT.

This clone was seen a few times. The genes are TRBV19 and TRBJ1-4, with D possibly TRBD1 on 5 matching bases. The CDR3 has 16 amino acids. Trimming stripped 3 bases from V and 1 base from J, with 12 bases between. Germline V gives CDR1 LNHDA, CDR2 SQIVND (reference sequence). The CDR3 DNA sequence: TGTGCCAGTAGTATGCAGGGCGCAGGAACTAATGAAAAACTGTTTTTT. It codes for CASSMQGAGTNEKLFF. The whole variable domain, remainder taken from reference TRBV19 and TRBJ1-4, is DGGITQSPKYLFRKEGQNVTLSCEQNLNHDAMYWYRQDPGQGLRLIYYSQIVNDFQKGDIAEGYSVSREKKESFPLTVTSAQKNPTAFYLCASSMQGAGTNEKLFFGSGTQLSVL.

Only one count was recorded for this clone. V and J are TRBV6-5 and TRBJ2-7, with 8 bases identical to TRBD1. Germline V gene sequence: CDR1 MNHEY, CDR2 SVGAGI. This CDR3 region has 14 residues. The trim removed 6 bases at V and 3 bases at J, leaving 7 bases unmatched. This chain's CDR3 is CASSMTGALYEQYF. For the CDR3, the DNA is TGTGCCAGCAGCATGACAGGGGCCCTCTACGAGCAGTACTTC.

The V gene is TRBV19, the J gene TRBJ1-5; tentatively, D is TRBD1 (6 bases). The CDR3 runs 15 residues. V lost 4 bases and J 0 bases, leaving 10 bases between the germline ends. Germline assignment: CDR1 LNHDA and CDR2 SQIVND (reference sequence). The CDR3 region has the DNA TGTGCCAGTAGTACGACAGGATATAGCAATCAGCCCCAGCATTTT. Its protein product is CASSTTGYSNQPQHF.

This clone was picked up one time. CDR3 residues: CASSLTGQSEQYF. The CDR3 coding sequence is TGTGCCAGCAGCTTAACCGGACAGAGCGAGCAGTACTTC. The chain carries TRBV7-9 and TRBJ2-7, with D possibly being TRBD1 (6 bases). Germline V lookup: CDR1 SEHNR, CDR2 FQNEAQ (reference sequence). V lost 2 bases and J 6 bases, leaving 11 bases between the germline ends. The CDR3 length is 13 residues.

CDR3 bases: TGTGCCAGCAGCTGGACAGGCGGTGGCTACGAGCAGTACTTC. The encoded protein is CASSWTGGGYEQYF. The chain combines TRBV13 with TRBJ2-7; 7 bases align to TRBD1. Germline-derived CDR1 and CDR2 are PRHDT and FYEKMQ (reference sequence). After removal of 4 bases from V and 3 bases from J, the junction contained 6 bases not matched to a gene. There are 14 residues in the CDR3.

J is TRBJ2-2 and V is TRBV6-1, with D perhaps TRBD1 (5 bases). Trimming stripped 1 base from V and 8 bases from J, with 8 bases between. Germline CDR1 reads MNHNS; CDR2 reads SASEGT. This CDR3 comprises 13 residues. DNA of the CDR3: TGTGCCAGCAGTGAAGTGGGGCGGGGGGAGCTGTTTTTT. Its protein product is CASSEVGRGELFF.

The chain links TRBV11-3 to TRBJ2-2, with 7 positions matching TRBD2. V was pared by 8 bases and J by 4 bases, with 13 bases of the junction left unmatched. CDR3 length: 16 residues. Germline V gene sequence: CDR1 SGHNT, CDR2 YENEEA. The CDR3 DNA follows: TGTGCCAGCGGAGCGGGGAGAGTTGATAGCACCGGGGAGCTGTTTTTT. It translates to CASGAGRVDSTGELFF.

This sequence joins TRBV18 and TRBJ1-2, with 7 bases identical to TRBD1. V shed 3 bases, J shed 0 bases, and the junction held 16 bases outside the gene matches. The length of the CDR3 is 19 residues. Germline V gene sequence: CDR1 KGHSH, CDR2 LQKENI. CDR3 amino acids: CASSPRSVARTGPNYGYTF. In nucleotides, the CDR3 is TGTGCCAGCTCACCCCGTTCCGTGGCACGGACAGGACCTAACTATGGCTACACCTTC.